This is a list of T cell receptor beta chains from one sample in a study of blood T cell repertoires in COVID-19. The data were produced by immunoSEQ multiplex PCR, yet TCRdb's version contains in-frame clones alone and is incomplete. The table lists 470,000 or so clones, 87% of them singletons, with approximately 2% in the top ten. Source material: PBMCs or T cells enriched from blood (not recorded which). The receptors stem from a young woman with acute COVID-19. CDR3s include the opening cysteine and the closing phenylalanine or tryptophan. The order of the fields is CDR3 DNA, CDR3 protein, clone size, D gene, V gene, J gene. The D gene is left open where the match is weak. A row's size may be missing; if present it is once, few, many or a size class.

CDR3 DNA: TGTGCCAGCAGTTTATTAGATCGGGCGGGCTCGATAGAGACCCAGTACTTC
CDR3 protein: CASSLLDRAGSIETQYF
clone size: NA
D gene: NA
V gene: TRBV27
J gene: TRBJ2-5

CDR3 DNA: TGTGCCAGCACTCGACAGGGAGACAATCAGCCCCAGCATTTT
CDR3 protein: CASTRQGDNQPQHF
clone size: NA
D gene: TRBD1
V gene: TRBV6-5
J gene: TRBJ1-5

CDR3 DNA: TGCAGCGTTGATTCGACAGAGTTGAACACTGAAGCTTTCTTT
CDR3 protein: CSVDSTELNTEAFF
clone size: NA
D gene: NA
V gene: TRBV29-1
J gene: TRBJ1-1

CDR3 DNA: TGTGCCACCAGTGACGCCGGGACTAGCGGGGGGCGAGACGAAGAGACCCAGTACTTC
CDR3 protein: CATSDAGTSGGRDEETQYF
clone size: NA
D gene: TRBD2
V gene: TRBV24-1
J gene: TRBJ2-5

CDR3 DNA: TGTGCCAGACAGGGTAGGAGCGAAAAACTGTTTTTT
CDR3 protein: CARQGRSEKLFF
clone size: NA
D gene: NA
V gene: TRBV21-1
J gene: TRBJ1-4

CDR3 DNA: TGTGCCACCAGCAGAGGGGACAGGAGCTCTGGAAACACCATATATTTT
CDR3 protein: CATSRGDRSSGNTIYF
clone size: NA
D gene: TRBD1
V gene: TRBV15
J gene: TRBJ1-3

CDR3 DNA: TGTGCCAGCGGACCCTGGGGGGGTAACAATGAGCAGTTCTTC
CDR3 protein: CASGPWGGNNEQFF
clone size: NA
D gene: TRBD2
V gene: TRBV7-2
J gene: TRBJ2-1

CDR3 DNA: TGTGCCAGCAGTACGATCGACAGGGCGGGTCAGCCCCAGCATTTT
CDR3 protein: CASSTIDRAGQPQHF
clone size: once
D gene: TRBD1
V gene: TRBV27
J gene: TRBJ1-5

CDR3 DNA: TGTGCCAGCAGCCTTAGTGTGCAGCAGGAACTCTATGGCTACACCTTC
CDR3 protein: CASSLSVQQELYGYTF
clone size: NA
D gene: NA
V gene: TRBV6-4
J gene: TRBJ1-2

CDR3 DNA: TGCAGCGTAATGGGACAGGGCAACACTGAAGCTTTCTTT
CDR3 protein: CSVMGQGNTEAFF
clone size: NA
D gene: TRBD1
V gene: TRBV29-1
J gene: TRBJ1-1

CDR3 DNA: TGTGCCAGCAGTTTAGGGACAGGCGAAGCTTTCTTT
CDR3 protein: CASSLGTGEAFF
clone size: NA
D gene: TRBD1
V gene: TRBV6-4
J gene: TRBJ1-1

CDR3 DNA: TGTGCCAGCGATGCCGGGGTTCGTCGGGAGACCCAGTACTTC
CDR3 protein: CASDAGVRRETQYF
clone size: NA
D gene: NA
V gene: TRBV11-2
J gene: TRBJ2-5

CDR3 DNA: TGTGCCACCAGTGACCCGGACGGAGGGGAGCAGTACTTC
CDR3 protein: CATSDPDGGEQYF
clone size: NA
D gene: NA
V gene: TRBV24-1
J gene: TRBJ2-7

CDR3 DNA: TGTGCCAGCAGTTACAGTTCGGCAGGGTTCTACAATGAGCAGTTCTTC
CDR3 protein: CASSYSSAGFYNEQFF
clone size: NA
D gene: NA
V gene: TRBV6-5
J gene: TRBJ2-1

CDR3 DNA: TGTGCCAGCAGAGGTGGTAGCGGCTCCTACAATGAGCAGTTCTTC
CDR3 protein: CASRGGSGSYNEQFF
clone size: NA
D gene: NA
V gene: TRBV5-4
J gene: TRBJ2-1

CDR3 DNA: TGTGCCAGTAGTACCCCTCGGACAGCTCAGCCCCAGCATTTT
CDR3 protein: CASSTPRTAQPQHF
clone size: NA
D gene: NA
V gene: TRBV19
J gene: TRBJ1-5

CDR3 DNA: TGTGCCAGCAGCTTCAATCCGGGACAGAGATACAATGAGCAGTTCTTC
CDR3 protein: CASSFNPGQRYNEQFF
clone size: NA
D gene: TRBD1
V gene: TRBV5-6
J gene: TRBJ2-1

CDR3 DNA: TGTGCCGGCGAGGTCTTTTGTTACAATGAGCAGTTCTTC
CDR3 protein: CAGEVFCYNEQFF
clone size: once
D gene: NA
V gene: TRBV3-1/TRBV3-2
J gene: TRBJ2-1

CDR3 DNA: TGTGCCAGTTCCGGGTTAACCCAGCCCCAGCATTTT
CDR3 protein: CASSGLTQPQHF
clone size: NA
D gene: NA
V gene: TRBV19
J gene: TRBJ1-5

CDR3 DNA: TGTGCCAGCTCAACAGGGCCCAACCTGAACACTGAAGCTTTCTTT
CDR3 protein: CASSTGPNLNTEAFF
clone size: NA
D gene: NA
V gene: TRBV18
J gene: TRBJ1-1

CDR3 DNA: TGCAGCGTTGCTAGCGGGAGCTCCTACGAGCAGTACTTC
CDR3 protein: CSVASGSSYEQYF
clone size: NA
D gene: TRBD2
V gene: TRBV29-1
J gene: TRBJ2-7

CDR3 DNA: TGTGCCAGCAGTTATGGGGGGGGGAACACTGAAGCTTTCTTT
CDR3 protein: CASSYGGGNTEAFF
clone size: NA
D gene: NA
V gene: TRBV6-5
J gene: TRBJ1-1

CDR3 DNA: TGCGCCAGCAGCTTGGTTGGAGCGTCGAGCTACGAGCAGTACTTC
CDR3 protein: CASSLVGASSYEQYF
clone size: NA
D gene: NA
V gene: TRBV5-1
J gene: TRBJ2-7

CDR3 DNA: TGTGCCAGCAGACAGGGGTCCGGAGAGACCCAGTACTTC
CDR3 protein: CASRQGSGETQYF
clone size: NA
D gene: TRBD1
V gene: TRBV19
J gene: TRBJ2-5

CDR3 DNA: TGTGCCAGCAGCTTGGGGCAGTCCTGGGATACGCAGTATTTT
CDR3 protein: CASSLGQSWDTQYF
clone size: once
D gene: NA
V gene: TRBV5-5
J gene: TRBJ2-3

CDR3 DNA: TGTGCCAGCAGTTTTTCGGACAGGGCCCTATATGGCTACACCTTC
CDR3 protein: CASSFSDRALYGYTF
clone size: NA
D gene: TRBD1
V gene: TRBV27
J gene: TRBJ1-2

CDR3 DNA: TGTGCCAGCAGTCAAATTGACATAGCTTTCTTT
CDR3 protein: CASSQIDIAFF
clone size: NA
D gene: NA
V gene: TRBV6-5
J gene: TRBJ1-1

CDR3 DNA: TGTGCCAGCTCACCTGCGACAGGGTGGTATGGCTACACCTTC
CDR3 protein: CASSPATGWYGYTF
clone size: NA
D gene: TRBD1
V gene: TRBV18
J gene: TRBJ1-2

CDR3 DNA: TGTGCCAGCACAGGACAGATTGATGGCTACACCTTC
CDR3 protein: CASTGQIDGYTF
clone size: NA
D gene: NA
V gene: TRBV7-9
J gene: TRBJ1-2

CDR3 DNA: TGTGCCAGCAGCCAACCGAAGAGGTGCAATGAGCAGTTCTTC
CDR3 protein: CASSQPKRCNEQFF
clone size: NA
D gene: NA
V gene: TRBV3-1/TRBV3-2
J gene: TRBJ2-1

CDR3 DNA: TGTGCCAGCAGCGGACTAAGCGGGGGGATAGATACGCAGTATTTT
CDR3 protein: CASSGLSGGIDTQYF
clone size: NA
D gene: TRBD2
V gene: TRBV9
J gene: TRBJ2-3

CDR3 DNA: TGTGCCATTGACAGGGGGCGCGGCGGGGAGCTGTTTTTT
CDR3 protein: CAIDRGRGGELFF
clone size: NA
D gene: TRBD1
V gene: TRBV2
J gene: TRBJ2-2

CDR3 DNA: TGCGCCAGCAGCCCGGGGACAGGACCCTACGAGCAGTACTTC
CDR3 protein: CASSPGTGPYEQYF
clone size: NA
D gene: TRBD1
V gene: TRBV5-1
J gene: TRBJ2-7

CDR3 DNA: TGTGCCAGCAGAGATTCGGGACAGGGGGCGGCCAAAAACATTCAGTACTTC
CDR3 protein: CASRDSGQGAAKNIQYF
clone size: NA
D gene: TRBD1
V gene: TRBV27
J gene: TRBJ2-4

CDR3 DNA: TGTGCTAGTGGTATTACAGGGAAGGGCGGAGGTCAGCCCCAGCATTTT
CDR3 protein: CASGITGKGGGQPQHF
clone size: once
D gene: NA
V gene: TRBV12-5
J gene: TRBJ1-5

CDR3 DNA: TGTGCCAGCAGTACGGGACTTTCCTACGAGCAGTACTTC
CDR3 protein: CASSTGLSYEQYF
clone size: NA
D gene: NA
V gene: TRBV27
J gene: TRBJ2-7

CDR3 DNA: TGCAGCGTTGAATCTCGCTATGGCTACACCTTC
CDR3 protein: CSVESRYGYTF
clone size: NA
D gene: NA
V gene: TRBV29-1
J gene: TRBJ1-2

CDR3 DNA: TGTGCCAGCAGTTACTCCCCGGGGAATAATTCACCCCTCCACTTT
CDR3 protein: CASSYSPGNNSPLHF
clone size: NA
D gene: NA
V gene: TRBV6-5
J gene: TRBJ1-6

CDR3 DNA: TGTGCCAGCAGCCAACCGGGACAGGGATTAGGGGGCTACACCTTC
CDR3 protein: CASSQPGQGLGGYTF
clone size: NA
D gene: TRBD1
V gene: TRBV3-1/TRBV3-2
J gene: TRBJ1-2

CDR3 DNA: TGTGCCAGCAGTTACGGGACACGGAACTACGAGCAGTACTTC
CDR3 protein: CASSYGTRNYEQYF
clone size: NA
D gene: NA
V gene: TRBV6-2/TRBV6-3
J gene: TRBJ2-7

CDR3 DNA: TGTGCCAGCAGCTATGGTCGGCAGGCCTCGTATGGCTACACCTTC
CDR3 protein: CASSYGRQASYGYTF
clone size: NA
D gene: NA
V gene: TRBV7-9
J gene: TRBJ1-2

CDR3 DNA: TGTGCCAGCAGCCCACAGGGTTCTGGACAGCCCCAGCATTTT
CDR3 protein: CASSPQGSGQPQHF
clone size: NA
D gene: NA
V gene: TRBV7-9
J gene: TRBJ1-5

CDR3 DNA: TGTGCCAGCAGTTGGACTCGGAACACTGAAGCTTTCTTT
CDR3 protein: CASSWTRNTEAFF
clone size: NA
D gene: NA
V gene: TRBV12-3/TRBV12-4
J gene: TRBJ1-1

CDR3 DNA: TGTGCCAGCAGCCAGACGCAGGGAGGCTATGGCTACACCTTC
CDR3 protein: CASSQTQGGYGYTF
clone size: NA
D gene: NA
V gene: TRBV14
J gene: TRBJ1-2

CDR3 DNA: TGTGCCAGCAGCGGGGGGACAGGGCCGACCACTGGGGCCAACGTCCTGACTTTC
CDR3 protein: CASSGGTGPTTGANVLTF
clone size: NA
D gene: TRBD1
V gene: TRBV9
J gene: TRBJ2-6

CDR3 DNA: TGTGCCAGCAGACCCAAGACAGACCCCTCGACACCCCTCCACTTT
CDR3 protein: CASRPKTDPSTPLHF
clone size: NA
D gene: NA
V gene: TRBV6-5
J gene: TRBJ1-6

CDR3 DNA: TGTGCCAGCAGTGAGACTAGCGGGGGCTGGGAGACCCAGTACTTC
CDR3 protein: CASSETSGGWETQYF
clone size: few
D gene: TRBD2
V gene: TRBV6-1
J gene: TRBJ2-5

CDR3 DNA: TGTGCCAGCAGAGAGACAGGAAACTATGGCTACACCTTC
CDR3 protein: CASRETGNYGYTF
clone size: NA
D gene: NA
V gene: TRBV12-3/TRBV12-4
J gene: TRBJ1-2

CDR3 DNA: TGCGCCAGCAGTGTCTACACGGGACAGGGTAATGAGCAGTTCTTC
CDR3 protein: CASSVYTGQGNEQFF
clone size: NA
D gene: TRBD1
V gene: TRBV10-1
J gene: TRBJ2-1

CDR3 DNA: TGTGCCATCAGTGAGTCGGGGACTAGCGACAAGACCCAGTACTTC
CDR3 protein: CAISESGTSDKTQYF
clone size: NA
D gene: TRBD2
V gene: TRBV10-3
J gene: TRBJ2-5

CDR3 DNA: TGCGCCAGCAGCCAAGAGGCACGGCGGTTTGGGGATACGCAGTATTTT
CDR3 protein: CASSQEARRFGDTQYF
clone size: NA
D gene: NA
V gene: TRBV4-1
J gene: TRBJ2-3